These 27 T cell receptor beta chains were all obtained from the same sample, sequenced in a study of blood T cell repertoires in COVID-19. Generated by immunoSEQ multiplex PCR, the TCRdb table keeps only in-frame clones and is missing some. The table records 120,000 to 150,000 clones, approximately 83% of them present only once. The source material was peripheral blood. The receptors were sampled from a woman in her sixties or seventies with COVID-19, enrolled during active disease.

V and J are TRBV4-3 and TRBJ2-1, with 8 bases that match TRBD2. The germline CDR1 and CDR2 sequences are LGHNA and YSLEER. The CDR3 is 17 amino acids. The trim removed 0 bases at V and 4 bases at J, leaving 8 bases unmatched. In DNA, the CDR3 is TGCGCCAGCAGCCAAGAACGGCGGGGGGTCACGTACAATGAGCAGTTCTTC. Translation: CASSQERRGVTYNEQFF.

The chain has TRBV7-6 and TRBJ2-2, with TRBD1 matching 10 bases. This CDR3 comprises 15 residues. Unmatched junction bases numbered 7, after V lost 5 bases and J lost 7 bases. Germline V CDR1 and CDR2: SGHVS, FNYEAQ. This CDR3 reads CASSPWTGGHGELFF. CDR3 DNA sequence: TGTGCCAGCAGCCCTTGGACAGGGGGTCACGGGGAGCTGTTTTTT.

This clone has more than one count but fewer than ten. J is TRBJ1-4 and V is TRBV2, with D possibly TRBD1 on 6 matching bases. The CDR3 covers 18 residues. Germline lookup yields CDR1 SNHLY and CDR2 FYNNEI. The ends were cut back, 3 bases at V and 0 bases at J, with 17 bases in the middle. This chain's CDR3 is CASSDHRAQVATNEKLFF. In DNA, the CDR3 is TGTGCCAGCAGTGATCACAGGGCCCAAGTTGCAACTAATGAAAAACTGTTTTTT.

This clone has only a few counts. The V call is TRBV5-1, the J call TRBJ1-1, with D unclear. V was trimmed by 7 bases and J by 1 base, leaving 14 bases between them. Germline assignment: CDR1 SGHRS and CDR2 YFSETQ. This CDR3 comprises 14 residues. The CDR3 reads CASRANTENTEAFF. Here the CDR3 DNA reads TGCGCCAGCCGCGCCAACACAGAGAACACTGAAGCTTTCTTT.

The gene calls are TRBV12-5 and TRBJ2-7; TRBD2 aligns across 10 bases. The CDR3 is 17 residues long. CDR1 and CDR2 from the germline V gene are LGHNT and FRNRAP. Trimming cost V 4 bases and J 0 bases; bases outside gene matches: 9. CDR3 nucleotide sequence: TGTGCTAGTGGTTCTCTCCCGCCTAGCGGGAGCTCCTACGAGCAGTACTTC. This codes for CASGSLPPSGSSYEQYF.

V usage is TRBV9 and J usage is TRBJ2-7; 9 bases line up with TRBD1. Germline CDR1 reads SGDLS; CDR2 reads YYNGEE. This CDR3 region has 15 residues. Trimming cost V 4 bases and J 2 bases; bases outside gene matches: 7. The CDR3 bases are TGTGCCAGCAGCTCTGAGGGACAGGGAGCCTACGAGCAGTACTTC. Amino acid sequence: CASSSEGQGAYEQYF.

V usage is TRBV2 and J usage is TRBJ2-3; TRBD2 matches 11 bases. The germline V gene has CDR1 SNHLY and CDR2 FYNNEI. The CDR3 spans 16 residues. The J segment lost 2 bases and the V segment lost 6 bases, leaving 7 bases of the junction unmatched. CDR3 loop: CASRDLAGGHTDTQYF. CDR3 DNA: TGTGCCAGCAGAGACCTAGCGGGGGGCCACACAGATACGCAGTATTTT.

As DNA, the CDR3 is TGTGCCAGTTCGGGACAGCTTTCCGGTGGCTACACCTTC. Its translation is CASSGQLSGGYTF. J is TRBJ1-2 and V is TRBV2; 7 positions agree with TRBD1. Trimming at V came to 9 bases and at J to 7 bases, leaving 11 bases not matched to a gene. The CDR3 is made up of 13 amino acids. The V gene's germline CDR1 is SNHLY and CDR2 FYNNEI.

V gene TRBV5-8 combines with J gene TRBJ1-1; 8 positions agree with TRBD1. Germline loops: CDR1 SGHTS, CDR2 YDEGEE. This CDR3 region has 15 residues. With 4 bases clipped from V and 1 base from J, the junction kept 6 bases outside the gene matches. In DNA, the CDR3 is TGTGCCAGCAGCCTCATGCAGGGGGCGAACACTGAAGCTTTCTTT. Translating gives CASSLMQGANTEAFF.

CDR3 in DNA: TGTGCCACCAGTGATGGGACTTATCAAGAGACCCAGTACTTC. Residues: CATSDGTYQETQYF. The J gene is TRBJ2-5, the V gene TRBV24-1; tentative D call: TRBD2 (6 bases). V was clipped by 3 bases and J by 2 bases, with 9 bases between them. CDR3 length equals 14 residues. Germline-derived CDR1 and CDR2 are KGHDR and SFDVKD.

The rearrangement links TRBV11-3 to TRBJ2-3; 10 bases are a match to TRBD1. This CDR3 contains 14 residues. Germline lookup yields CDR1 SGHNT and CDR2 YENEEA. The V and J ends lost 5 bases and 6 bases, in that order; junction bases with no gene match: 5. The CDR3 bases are TGTGCCAGCAGCCCCGGGACAGGGGAGGATACGCAGTATTTT. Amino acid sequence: CASSPGTGEDTQYF.

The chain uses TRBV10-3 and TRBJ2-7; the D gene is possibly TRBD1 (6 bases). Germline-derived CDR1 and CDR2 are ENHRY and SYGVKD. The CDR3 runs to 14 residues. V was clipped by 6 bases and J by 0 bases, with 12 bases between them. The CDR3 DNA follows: TGTGCCATCAGGGACAGTATGAGCTCCTACGAGCAGTACTTC. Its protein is CAIRDSMSSYEQYF.

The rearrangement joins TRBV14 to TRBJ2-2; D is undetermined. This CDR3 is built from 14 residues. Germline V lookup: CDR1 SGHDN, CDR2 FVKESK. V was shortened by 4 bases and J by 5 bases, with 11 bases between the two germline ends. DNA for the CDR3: TGTGCCAGCAGCCCAGGCCTCGAAACCGGGGAGCTGTTTTTT. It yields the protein CASSPGLETGELFF.

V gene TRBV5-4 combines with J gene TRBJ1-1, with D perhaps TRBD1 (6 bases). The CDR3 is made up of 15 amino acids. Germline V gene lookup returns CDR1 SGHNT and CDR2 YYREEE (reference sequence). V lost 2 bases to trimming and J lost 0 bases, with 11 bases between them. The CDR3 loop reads CASSFGQMMNTEAFF. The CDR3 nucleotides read TGTGCCAGCAGCTTCGGACAGATGATGAACACTGAAGCTTTCTTT.

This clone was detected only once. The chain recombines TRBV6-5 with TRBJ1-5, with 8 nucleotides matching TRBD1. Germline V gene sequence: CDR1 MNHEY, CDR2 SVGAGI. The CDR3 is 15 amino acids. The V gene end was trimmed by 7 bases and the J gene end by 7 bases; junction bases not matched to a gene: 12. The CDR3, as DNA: TGTGCCAGCATGCTGCACCAGGGGGCAGGGCAGCCCCAGCATTTT. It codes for CASMLHQGAGQPQHF.

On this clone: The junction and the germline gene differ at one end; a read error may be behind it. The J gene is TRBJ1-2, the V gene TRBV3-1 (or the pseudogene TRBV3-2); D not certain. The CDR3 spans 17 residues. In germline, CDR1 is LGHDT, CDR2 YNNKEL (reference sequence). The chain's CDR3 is CASTQSGELAGNYGYTF. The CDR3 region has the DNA TGTGCCAGCACCCAAAGTGGGGAGCTGGCTGGGAACTATGGCTACACCTTC.

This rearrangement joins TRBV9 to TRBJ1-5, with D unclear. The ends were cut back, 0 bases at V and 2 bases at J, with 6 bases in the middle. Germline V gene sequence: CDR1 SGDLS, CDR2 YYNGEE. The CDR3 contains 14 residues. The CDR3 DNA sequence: TGTGCCAGCAGCGTAGGACATGGCAATCAGCCCCAGCATTTT. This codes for CASSVGHGNQPQHF.

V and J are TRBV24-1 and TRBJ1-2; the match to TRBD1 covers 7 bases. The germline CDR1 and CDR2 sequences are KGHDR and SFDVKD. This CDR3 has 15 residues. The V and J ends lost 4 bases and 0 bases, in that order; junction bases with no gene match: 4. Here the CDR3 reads CATSDPGQPNYGYTF. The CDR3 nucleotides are TGTGCCACCAGTGACCCGGGACAGCCTAACTATGGCTACACCTTC.

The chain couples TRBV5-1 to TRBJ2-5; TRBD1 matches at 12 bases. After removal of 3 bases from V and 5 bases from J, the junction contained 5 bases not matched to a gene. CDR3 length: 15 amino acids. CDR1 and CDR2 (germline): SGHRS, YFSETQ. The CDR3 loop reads CASSSGTGGGETQYF. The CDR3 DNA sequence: TGCGCCAGCAGCTCCGGGACAGGGGGCGGGGAGACCCAGTACTTC. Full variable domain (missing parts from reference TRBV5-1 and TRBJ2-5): KAGVTQTPRYLIKTRGQQVTLSCSPISGHRSVSWYQQTPGQGLQFLFEYFSETQRNKGNFPGRFSGRQFSNSRSEMNVSTLELGDSALYLCASSSGTGGGETQYFGPGTRLLVL.

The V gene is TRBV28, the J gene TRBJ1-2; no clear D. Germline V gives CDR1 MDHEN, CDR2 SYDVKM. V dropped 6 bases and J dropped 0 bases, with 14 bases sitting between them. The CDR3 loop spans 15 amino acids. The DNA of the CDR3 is TGTGCCAGCAGACAAACATCGGGAGCTAACTATGGCTACACCTTC. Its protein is CASRQTSGANYGYTF.

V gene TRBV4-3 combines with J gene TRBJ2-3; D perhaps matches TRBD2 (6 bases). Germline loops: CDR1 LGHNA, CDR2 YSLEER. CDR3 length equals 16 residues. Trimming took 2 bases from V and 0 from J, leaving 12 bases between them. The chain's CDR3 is CASSQLGGGSTDTQYF. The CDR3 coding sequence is TGCGCCAGCAGCCAATTAGGAGGAGGGAGCACAGATACGCAGTATTTT.

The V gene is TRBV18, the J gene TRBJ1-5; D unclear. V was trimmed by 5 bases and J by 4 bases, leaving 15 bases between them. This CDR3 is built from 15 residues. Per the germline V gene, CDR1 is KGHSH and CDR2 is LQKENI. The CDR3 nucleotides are TGTGCCAGCTCATCGCAAGGCGGGGAAAATCAGCCCCAGCATTTT. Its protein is CASSSQGGENQPQHF.

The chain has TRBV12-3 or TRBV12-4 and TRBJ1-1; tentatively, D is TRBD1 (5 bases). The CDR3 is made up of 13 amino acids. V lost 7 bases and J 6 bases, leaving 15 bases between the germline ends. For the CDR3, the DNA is TGTGCCAGCACCCCAAGGGCAGGGTCTGAAGCTTTCTTT. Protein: CASTPRAGSEAFF.

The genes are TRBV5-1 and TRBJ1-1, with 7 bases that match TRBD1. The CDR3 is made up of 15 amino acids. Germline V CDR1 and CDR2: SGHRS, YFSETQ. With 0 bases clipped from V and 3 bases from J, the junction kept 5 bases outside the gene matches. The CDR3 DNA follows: TGCGCCAGCAGCTTGGCTGGGACAGAGGACACTGAAGCTTTCTTT. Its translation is CASSLAGTEDTEAFF. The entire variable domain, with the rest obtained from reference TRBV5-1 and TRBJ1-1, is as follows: KAGVTQTPRYLIKTRGQQVTLSCSPISGHRSVSWYQQTPGQGLQFLFEYFSETQRNKGNFPGRFSGRQFSNSRSEMNVSTLELGDSALYLCASSLAGTEDTEAFFGQGTRLTVV.

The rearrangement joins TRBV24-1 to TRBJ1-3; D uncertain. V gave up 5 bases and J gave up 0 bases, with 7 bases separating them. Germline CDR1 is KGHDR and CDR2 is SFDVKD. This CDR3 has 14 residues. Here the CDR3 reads CATSAGYSGNTIYF. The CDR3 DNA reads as TGTGCCACCAGTGCCGGTTACTCTGGAAACACCATATATTTT.

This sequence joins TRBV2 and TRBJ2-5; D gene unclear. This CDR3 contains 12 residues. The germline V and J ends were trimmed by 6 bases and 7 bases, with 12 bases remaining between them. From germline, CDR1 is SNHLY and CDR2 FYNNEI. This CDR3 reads CASRGQPTTQYF. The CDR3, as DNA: TGTGCCAGCAGGGGCCAACCCACGACCCAGTACTTC.

DNA of the CDR3: TGTGCCAGCAGCTTTGCGACTAGCGGCACAGATACGCAGTATTTT. Translated: CASSFATSGTDTQYF. V gene TRBV11-3 combines with J gene TRBJ2-3; TRBD2 aligns across 8 bases. After removal of 3 bases from V and 1 base from J, the junction contained 3 bases not matched to a gene. Germline CDR1 SGHNT, CDR2 YENEEA. This CDR3 comprises 15 residues.